This entry concerns a single T cell receptor beta chain. This clonotype was seen repeatedly, ten times or more. The clone's antigen remains unknown. No base-level quality is on record; no much larger clone is a single base apart. According to the study, the label for this sample's time point signals: newly diagnosed GD, antithyroid drugs for less than 3 months. For both TCR sequencing and RNA sequencing, RNA was extracted from PBMCs using TRIzol. The diagnosis of Graves' disease was made according to American Thyroid Association guidelines. Patients were recruited from an endocrinology department in Xi'an, China. Each patient gave around 9.2 milliliters of peripheral blood, collected in an EDTA anticoagulant tube. Ficoll Paque Plus density gradient separation was used to isolate PBMCs, and no additional T cell sorting was done. An Agilent 2100 Bioanalyzer and agarose gel were used to check RNA quality, and a NanoDrop 2000 was used to measure RNA concentration.

This entry belongs to a study of regulatory T cells in long-lasting Graves disease (dated by TCRdb to 2020 to 2023). For the study in its entirety: In the newly diagnosed Graves' disease group, patients had been taking antithyroid drugs for less than 3 months. This study used TCR sequencing and RNA sequencing of peripheral blood to compare persistent Graves' disease patients against newly diagnosed Graves' disease patients. The study was registered as a clinical trial and conducted in China. A total of roughly 35 samples underwent TCR sequencing: around 13 from persistent and approximately 20 from newly diagnosed Graves' disease patients.

On the study overall, not on this receptor specifically: Sequencing and analysis were restricted to the TCR beta chain. The study examined only peripheral blood because the primary lesion, thyroid tissue, could not be accessed. Persistent disease showed preferential use of TRBV28, TRBJ1-2 and TRBJ2-5, whereas newly diagnosed disease favored TRBV20-1 and TRBJ2-1. The small sample size was acknowledged by the authors as a limitation that may reduce accuracy. A larger number of public clonotypes was shared among persistent patients (fewer than 3,000) than among newly diagnosed patients (approximately 1,000). Compared with newly diagnosed patients, patients with persistent Graves' disease had lower TCR Shannon entropy and fewer highly expanded clones, which suggests clonal expansion.

Preparation of the library involved multiplex PCR. TCRdb shows the sequencer as Illumina HiSeq 4000. To build TCR beta libraries, CDR3 regions were amplified by Arm-PCR using iRepertoire HTBI primers. Gel purification was performed on PCR products prior to sequencing. The authors' pipeline ran thus. Across samples, about 63 TRBV and 15 or so TRBJ segments were identified and used for gene usage analysis of CDR3 amino acid clonotypes. COPE and FqMerger were used to merge filtered high-quality paired reads into contigs. BLAST was used to align contigs to the IMGT TRBV, TRBD and TRBJ reference genes, and CDR3 was defined following IMGT. Highly expanded clones were defined as clonotypes with a frequency above 0.1%. Repertoire diversity was measured by Shannon entropy, and V-J evenness by the Gini coefficient. A clonotype found in more than one individual was treated as public. TCRdb cleaned the public reads at Q25 with fastp, built clones with MiXCR and kept in-frame beta chains. Every distinct CDR3 protein forms one entry, paired with its most common genes and DNA. TCRdb's processing, not the authors', yielded these V and J calls. The sample table holds some 500,000 distinct CDR3 sequences, of which about 15% were seen once. The leading ten clones occupy roughly 25% of the sample.

CDR1 and CDR2 are read off the germline V gene as MNHEY and SVGEGT. Including cysteine and phenylalanine, the CDR3 has 15 amino acids. CDR3 DNA only is kept here, 45 bases in frame from base 1. The V end gives up 5 bases and the J end 6 bases, leaving 10 bases in the junction not matched to a gene. In addition, the sample was reused for a study of T cells in Graves' hyperthyroidism and ophthalmopathy. That second report states: Stable Graves' hyperthyroidism was defined as the absence of progression to ophthalmopathy over 18 months of follow-up. Hyperthyroidism patients were aged 18 to 65 years and newly diagnosed, with disease duration of less than 2 months. Patients with uncontrolled infections, other autoimmune diseases, pregnancy or lactation were excluded. Diagnoses were based on clinical symptoms, serum thyroxine and TRAb, thyroid ultrasound and orbital computed tomography. The first round of RT-PCR for the TCR CDR3 was performed with the HTBI primer set and the Qiagen OneStep RT-PCR kit. Most expanded thyroid clonotypes (frequency above 0.001) were also detected in blood, suggesting blood repertoires may reflect thyroid immune responses. In cross-validation, a model built on a 13 V-J signature told ophthalmopathy apart from stable hyperthyroidism with under 90% sensitivity and around 84% specificity, and in testing the same model reached 80%/75%. In validation, progression to ophthalmopathy was predicted by the model with nearly 71% sensitivity and 72.22% specificity, a median of around 5.9 months before onset. To identify distinguishing TCR V-J signatures, a discovery cohort of 100 or so patients was used, comprising some 45 with Graves' ophthalmopathy and 57 with stable Graves' hyperthyroidism. Prospective prediction of ophthalmopathy was tested in an independent validation cohort consisting of some 20 hyperthyroidism patients and over 15 patients who later progressed to ophthalmopathy. The approximately 95 discovery patients were divided at random into training and test sets in a 7:3 ratio. In several Graves' hyperthyroidism patients, the study also compared T-cell repertoires from thyroid tissue with T-cell repertoires from blood. Once sampling was done, hyperthyroidism patients were given methimazole at a starting dose of 30 mg daily, whereas ophthalmopathy patients were given high-dose intravenous methylprednisolone. A second multiplex PCR round built the libraries, followed by size selection and purification. Libraries were sequenced paired-end with 100 bp reads on an Illumina HiSeq2000. SOAPnuke was used to process the raw data, removing reads that contained adapters or uncalled bases, had a mean Phred below 15, or lacked an exact match to the constant primer or identifier. High-quality paired reads were merged with COPE v1.2.5, and unique nucleotide sequences were defined as clonotypes. MiTCR v1.1 was used to align clonotypes to the IMGT TRBV, TRBD and TRBJ reference segments. Analysis was restricted to V-J combinations with a frequency above 0.0001, which covered just over 98% of repertoires. A TCS score was defined as the ratio between F50 (clonal expansion) and ExV (chaos), using BLOSUM62-based TCRdist between CDR3 peptides within each V-J. Welch's t-statistics and random forest reduced 500 to 650 V-J features to roughly 13, which were used in a naive Bayes classifier (R e1071). Sample size was not statistically predetermined, and blinding of investigators to group allocation was not performed. The paper reports TCR Vbeta CDR3 sequencing of approximately 130 peripheral blood samples: 43 ophthalmopathy, fewer than 80 hyperthyroidism and approximately 17 progressor patients.

This receptor was taken from a woman aged 35 to 59 with Graves disease. Donor details come from another sample of the same person, matched by shared clones. Recombination connected TRBV6-2 or TRBV6-3 to TRBJ2-7, with 10 central nucleotides matching TRBD1. This material consisted of peripheral blood mononuclear cells (PBMCs), taken at new diagnosis, from a patient treated with antithyroid drugs. The bases are TGTGCCAGCAGTACCCGGGACAGGGGTAGGGGCGAGCAGTACTTC. This is translated as CASSTRDRGRGEQYF.